Below are 21 T cell receptor beta chains sequenced from a single sample in a study of blood T cell repertoires in COVID-19. Libraries were prepared by immunoSEQ multiplex PCR; TCRdb keeps only in-frame clonotypes and omits some of them. The sample contains 45,000 to 60,000 clones, about 86% of which appear only once. The source material was peripheral blood. The receptors derive from a man between 60 and 75 years old with acute or convalescent COVID-19.

This clone appeared a single time. The chain carries TRBV5-1 and TRBJ2-1; TRBD2 might be the D (5 bases). The CDR3 length is 15 residues. Trimming removed 4 bases from V and 6 bases from J, with 17 bases in between. In germline, CDR1 is SGHRS, CDR2 YFSETQ. The CDR3, as DNA: TGCGCCAGCAGCCCAGCGGTGACGGGTGCCAATGAGCAGTTCTTC. It is translated as CASSPAVTGANEQFF.

The chain is built from TRBV28 and TRBJ1-4; 9 bases line up with TRBD1. J gave up 8 bases and V 4 bases, and 5 bases lay outside the gene matches. This CDR3 region has 14 residues. Germline V CDR1 and CDR2: MDHEN, SYDVKM. This chain's CDR3 is CASSSLDRGEKLFF. The CDR3 coding sequence is TGTGCCAGCAGTTCTTTGGACAGGGGAGAAAAACTGTTTTTT.

In DNA form, the CDR3 reads TGTGCCAGCAGCGTAGCGGGGGAAGGAGGCTACACCTTC. Translated: CASSVAGEGGYTF. V is TRBV9 and J is TRBJ1-2, with D tentatively TRBD1 (5 bases). Germline V gene lookup returns CDR1 SGDLS and CDR2 YYNGEE. Trimming took off 0 bases at V and 8 bases at J, with 11 bases between the two ends. The length of the CDR3 is 13 residues.

The V gene is TRBV2, the J gene TRBJ1-2, with 7 bases lining up with TRBD1. Unmatched junction bases numbered 7, after V lost 7 bases and J lost 2 bases. The CDR3 runs to 14 residues. Per the germline V gene, CDR1 is SNHLY and CDR2 is FYNNEI. The CDR3 DNA sequence: TGTGCCAGCATCGGGACAGCCCCCAACTATGGCTACACCTTC. Its translation is CASIGTAPNYGYTF.

The count of this clone is one. In nucleotides, the CDR3 is TGTGCCAGCTCACCACGTCCAGGGTTATTGAATTCACCCCTCCACTTT. Residues: CASSPRPGLLNSPLHF. V is TRBV18 and J is TRBJ1-6; TRBD1 might be the D (5 bases). Trimming took 1 base from V and 7 from J, leaving 14 bases between them. The germline V gene has CDR1 KGHSH and CDR2 LQKENI. The CDR3 is made up of 16 amino acids.

J is TRBJ2-7 and V is TRBV7-9, with D maybe TRBD1 (5 bases). Trimming left V 11 bases short and J 1 base short, with 9 bases between. The CDR3 is made up of 11 amino acids. The germline V gene has CDR1 SEHNR and CDR2 FQNEAQ (reference sequence). In DNA, the CDR3 is TGTGCCGCAGGGAATTCCTACGAGCAGTACTTC. Translation gives CAAGNSYEQYF.

The chain joins TRBV5-1 to TRBJ2-3, with 10 bases lining up with TRBD2. The germline V gene encodes CDR1 SGHRS and CDR2 YFSETQ. V dropped 2 bases and J dropped 5; count of bases not matched to a gene: 8. The CDR3 covers 16 residues. CDR3: CASSFGSSGSGDTQYF. The CDR3 DNA follows: TGCGCCAGCAGCTTTGGGTCTAGCGGGAGCGGAGATACGCAGTATTTT.

This chain links TRBV13 with TRBJ2-3; maybe TRBD1 (5 bases). CDR1 and CDR2 from the germline V gene are PRHDT and FYEKMQ (reference sequence). Trimming left V 2 bases short and J 0 bases short, with 15 bases between. The CDR3 sequence is 17 residues long. Here the CDR3 DNA reads TGTGCCAGCAGCTTAAAATCGGCAGGGCTTAGCACAGATACGCAGTATTTT. This sequence encodes CASSLKSAGLSTDTQYF. The variable domain in full, completed from reference TRBV13 and TRBJ2-3, reads AAGVIQSPRHLIKEKRETATLKCYPIPRHDTVYWYQQGPGQDPQFLISFYEKMQSDKGSIPDRFSAQQFSDYHSELNMSSLELGDSALYFCASSLKSAGLSTDTQYFGPGTRLTVL.

V usage is TRBV12-3 or TRBV12-4 and J usage is TRBJ2-2, with D maybe TRBD1 (5 bases). The CDR3 is made up of 13 amino acids. V lost 7 bases and J lost 1, with 7 bases in between. The CDR3 protein is CASKQGNTGELFF. The CDR3 region has the DNA TGTGCCAGCAAGCAGGGGAACACCGGGGAGCTGTTTTTT.

This clone ranks as medium-sized. CDR3 coding DNA: TGTGCCAGCTCACCCCTTGACAGGGATCAGCCCCAGCATTTT. It yields the protein CASSPLDRDQPQHF. This chain uses TRBV18 with TRBJ1-5, with 7 bases matching TRBD1. The J segment lost 5 bases and the V segment lost 3 bases, leaving 4 bases of the junction unmatched. Germline CDR1 and CDR2: KGHSH and LQKENI. This CDR3 comprises 14 residues.

The genes are TRBV2 and TRBJ1-1, with 7 positions matching TRBD1. Per the germline V gene, CDR1 is SNHLY and CDR2 is FYNNEI. This CDR3 comprises 14 residues. The V gene end was trimmed by 6 bases and the J gene end by 4 bases; junction bases not matched to a gene: 8. The CDR3 loop is CASRDQGERTEAFF. The CDR3 DNA reads as TGTGCCAGCAGAGATCAGGGGGAGCGCACTGAAGCTTTCTTT.

The V call is TRBV24-1, the J call TRBJ2-1, with unresolved D. This CDR3 has 10 residues. The germline V gene has CDR1 KGHDR and CDR2 SFDVKD. V shed 8 bases and J shed 9 bases, with 7 bases lying between them. The CDR3, as DNA: TGTGCCACCACCAACACTGAGCAGTTCTTC. Amino acid sequence: CATTNTEQFF.

The chain combines TRBV5-1 with TRBJ2-1, with D maybe TRBD2 (6 bases). Trimming took 0 bases from V and 0 from J, leaving 19 bases between them. CDR3 length equals 19 residues. CDR1 and CDR2 (germline): SGHRS, YFSETQ. CDR3 residues: CASSLVISGRLLSYNEQFF. The CDR3 DNA is TGCGCCAGCAGCTTGGTTATCTCGGGGAGGCTACTCTCCTACAATGAGCAGTTCTTC.

The chain has TRBV6-6 and TRBJ2-7, with 9 bases identical to TRBD1. In germline, CDR1 is MNHNY, CDR2 SVGAGI (reference sequence). Losses at the gene ends were 0 bases for V and 7 bases for J; bases not matched to a gene: 10. This CDR3 is built from 16 residues. DNA for the CDR3: TGTGCCAGCAGTTACTCAAACCCGGGACAGGGCGGGGAGCAGTACTTC. It is translated as CASSYSNPGQGGEQYF.

This chain joins TRBV27 and TRBJ2-7; D is possibly TRBD1 (5 bases). V shed 4 bases and J shed 4 bases, with 17 bases lying between them. The CDR3 runs 15 residues. Germline V CDR1 and CDR2: MNHEY, SMNVEV (reference sequence). In DNA form, the CDR3 reads TGTGCCAGCAGTTCGTACTCCAGGGCACGGTACGAGCAGTACTTC. It translates to CASSSYSRARYEQYF.

The V call is TRBV7-9, the J call TRBJ2-5; the match to TRBD2 covers 7 bases. The J segment lost 4 bases and the V segment lost 2 bases, leaving 10 bases of the junction unmatched. The CDR3 sequence is 16 residues long. Per germline, CDR1 SEHNR and CDR2 FQNEAQ (reference sequence). Here the CDR3 reads CASSLRPGASGETQYF. The CDR3 DNA is TGTGCCAGCAGCTTAAGGCCCGGGGCTAGCGGAGAGACCCAGTACTTC.

About this clone: One end of the junction varies from germline; a read error may be responsible. The genes are TRBV4-3 and TRBJ2-5; D remains unclear. CDR3 size: 12 residues. CDR1 and CDR2 (germline): LGHNA, YSLEER. The chain's CDR3 is CASSQDSSGLNF. As DNA, the CDR3 is TGCGCCAGCAGCCAAGATTCTTCAGGATTGAACTTC.

The chain employs TRBV6-5 and TRBJ2-2; D remains ambiguous. The CDR3 covers 13 residues. V lost 0 bases and J lost 5, with 4 bases in between. Germline lookup yields CDR1 MNHEY and CDR2 SVGAGI. The CDR3 DNA follows: TGTGCCAGCAGTTACTCTGCGACCGGGGAGCTGTTTTTT. Protein: CASSYSATGELFF.

This clone was seen a few times. The chain uses TRBV27 and TRBJ1-6; D unresolved. V was shortened by 3 bases and J by 9 bases, with 12 bases between the two germline ends. The germline gives CDR1 MNHEY, CDR2 SMNVEV (reference sequence). The length of the CDR3 is 14 residues. The CDR3 bases are TGTGCCAGCAGTTTCGGTCTAGAGGGTTCACCCCTCCACTTT. This sequence encodes CASSFGLEGSPLHF.

The J gene is TRBJ1-1, the V gene TRBV6-5; possible D gene TRBD1, 5 bases. The germline V gene has CDR1 MNHEY and CDR2 SVGAGI. The CDR3 consists of 15 residues. Deletions cut 5 bases from V and 0 bases from J, with 13 bases between. The CDR3 DNA reads as TGTGCCAGCAGTCGTAGTTCAGGGTTGAACACTGAAGCTTTCTTT. Translation gives CASSRSSGLNTEAFF.

The rearrangement links TRBV19 to TRBJ2-1; no clear D. From germline, CDR1 is LNHDA and CDR2 SQIVND (reference sequence). The germline V and J ends were trimmed by 4 bases and 0 bases, with 4 bases remaining between them. This CDR3 spans 13 amino acids. Here the CDR3 DNA reads TGTGCCAGTAGTACGAGCTCCTACAATGAGCAGTTCTTC. Translation: CASSTSSYNEQFF. The full variable domain, rest sourced from reference TRBV19 and TRBJ2-1, is DGGITQSPKYLFRKEGQNVTLSCEQNLNHDAMYWYRQDPGQGLRLIYYSQIVNDFQKGDIAEGYSVSREKKESFPLTVTSAQKNPTAFYLCASSTSSYNEQFFGPGTRLTVL.